This T cell receptor (beta chain) was captured in a study of T cell responses to AZD1222 COVID-19 vaccine. Study-wide results and limits: Donors were chiefly white British, with a greater number of females, and clonal diversity was perhaps underestimated. Targeting of unmutated variant regions was reportedly seen in nearly half of spike-specific TCRs. Repertoire sampling was restricted to post-peak T cell response timepoints.

Sequencing was performed with immunoSEQ multiplex PCR; in TCRdb, only in-frame clones are kept and a portion is missing. The repertoire consists of roughly 180,000 clones, with around 89% occurring once and the leading ten covering about 6.9%. Concerning this clone itself: The target antigen is unknown.

The sequencing here drew on peripheral blood, taken on day 0 of AZD1222 vaccination. The sequence came from an adult in good health.

CDR3 DNA sequence: TGTGCCAGCAGCTTGGTCCCGGCTAGCGGGTCGAATGAGCAGTTCTTC. Amino acid sequence: CASSLVPASGSNEQFF. The rearrangement links TRBV7-3 to TRBJ2-1; the match to TRBD2 covers 8 bases. The J segment lost 7 bases and the V segment lost 3 bases, leaving 11 bases of the junction unmatched. The CDR3 is 16 amino acids. The V gene's germline CDR1 is SGHTA and CDR2 FQGTGA.